The 11 T cell receptor beta chains below were found in one sample sequenced in a study of neurological immune-mediated disorders. One entry per CDR3 protein, called by TCRdb with MiXCR from the 5' RACE reads. The sample has about 60,000 distinct CDR3 sequences, about 4% seen once. Sequencing used PBMCs. These TCRs come from a man aged 45-65 years with multiple sclerosis.

There are many counts of this clonotype. This rearrangement joins TRBV6-2 or TRBV6-3 to TRBJ1-6, with D uncertain. The germline gives CDR1 MNHEY, CDR2 SVGEGT. The CDR3 length is 15 residues. Trimming removed 5 bases from V and 10 bases from J, with 18 bases in between. This chain's CDR3 is CASSTTRRGWSPLHF. CDR3 nucleotides: TGTGCCAGCAGTACCACCCGGCGGGGTTGGTCACCCCTCCACTTT.

This clonotype has at least ten counts. The rearrangement joins TRBV5-1 to TRBJ2-1; TRBD2 aligns across 8 bases. The CDR3 has 14 amino acids. The V gene's germline CDR1 is SGHRS and CDR2 YFSETQ. V gave up 3 bases and J gave up 2 bases; unmatched junction bases: 1. CDR3 nucleotide sequence: TGCGCCAGCAGCTGGACTAGCACCTACAATGAGCAGTTCTTC. It specifies CASSWTSTYNEQFF. The variable domain in full, with the rest retrieved from reference TRBV5-1 and TRBJ2-1, is KAGVTQTPRYLIKTRGQQVTLSCSPISGHRSVSWYQQTPGQGLQFLFEYFSETQRNKGNFPGRFSGRQFSNSRSEMNVSTLELGDSALYLCASSWTSTYNEQFFGPGTRLTVL.

This clonotype has a handful of counts. The chain is built from TRBV7-2 and TRBJ1-5; D possibly corresponds to TRBD1 (6 bases). Germline V gives CDR1 SGHTA, CDR2 FQGNSA. The CDR3 is made up of 16 amino acids. With 1 base removed from V and 0 bases from J, the gap between germline ends came to 10 bases. CDR3 sequence: CASSLEQGLSNQPQHF. The CDR3 coding sequence is TGTGCCAGCAGCTTAGAGCAGGGGCTTAGCAATCAGCCCCAGCATTTT.

Many counts were recorded for this clonotype. The chain joins TRBV2 to TRBJ2-3, with D maybe TRBD2 (6 bases). Germline assignment: CDR1 SNHLY and CDR2 FYNNEI. V shed 2 bases and J shed 1 base, with 10 bases lying between them. The length of the CDR3 is 15 residues. The CDR3 is CASSEKRAGTDTQYF. The CDR3 bases are TGTGCCAGCAGTGAAAAGCGGGCCGGCACAGATACGCAGTATTTT.

The sample holds many counts of this clonotype. The chain links TRBV20-1 to TRBJ2-1, with D possibly TRBD2 on 7 matching bases. The CDR3 length is 15 residues. CDR1 and CDR2 (germline): DFQATT, SNEGSKA (reference sequence). V was shortened by 0 bases and J by 7 bases, with 16 bases between the two germline ends. CDR3 in amino acids: CSARDWAGAGNEQFF. CDR3 DNA sequence: TGCAGTGCTAGAGATTGGGCGGGGGCTGGTAATGAGCAGTTCTTC.

This clonotype was seen at least ten times. The gene calls are TRBV4-1 and TRBJ2-1, with 9 nucleotides matching TRBD2. With V trimmed by 0 bases and J by 5 bases, 5 bases remained unmatched. Germline CDR1 reads MGHRA; CDR2 reads YSYEKL. The CDR3 length is 16 residues. The CDR3 loop is CASSQDRAGGNNEQFF. The CDR3 coding sequence is TGCGCCAGCAGCCAAGATAGAGCGGGAGGTAACAATGAGCAGTTCTTC.

This clonotype was recorded many times. This rearrangement joins TRBV28 to TRBJ2-1; the D call may be TRBD1 or TRBD2 (5 bases each). The length of the CDR3 is 16 residues. Per germline, CDR1 MDHEN and CDR2 SYDVKM. V lost 5 bases and J 7 bases, leaving 21 bases between the germline ends. The CDR3: CASSTPGAGQRNEQFF. The CDR3 DNA is TGTGCCAGCAGTACCCCCGGGGCAGGGCAAAGGAATGAGCAGTTCTTC.

This clonotype was counted ten times or more. The V gene is TRBV5-1, the J gene TRBJ2-7, with TRBD2 identical over 11 bases. V dropped 4 bases and J dropped 6; count of bases not matched to a gene: 3. The CDR3 sequence is 13 residues long. Germline V gene data show CDR1 as SGHRS and CDR2 as YFSETQ. The CDR3 nucleotides are TGCGCCAGCAGCCTGGGACTAGCGGCCGAGCAGTACTTC. Translating gives CASSLGLAAEQYF.

This clonotype counts as medium-sized. The rearrangement joins TRBV20-1 to TRBJ2-3; 7 positions agree with TRBD2. Germline lookup yields CDR1 DFQATT and CDR2 SNEGSKA (reference sequence). The J segment lost 0 bases and the V segment lost 4 bases, leaving 4 bases of the junction unmatched. This CDR3 region has 14 residues. The CDR3 loop reads CSANPGLSTDTQYF. Here the CDR3 DNA reads TGCAGTGCTAACCCGGGACTAAGCACAGATACGCAGTATTTT.

As regards this clonotype: This clone may be a read error of a much larger clone one base away. This CDR3 is missing its conserved last phenylalanine or tryptophan, likely due to a read error. The gene calls are TRBV7-7 and TRBJ1-2; perhaps TRBD1 as D (6 bases). The germline gives CDR1 SSHAT, CDR2 FNYEAQ (reference sequence). V was clipped by 2 bases and J by 5 bases, with 15 bases between them. CDR3 length: 15 amino acids. The CDR3 DNA reads as TGTGCCAGCAGCTTATTCGGACAGAGCCTTTATGGCTACACCTGC. Translation: CASSLFGQSLYGYTC.

This clonotype was seen repeatedly, ten times or more. The V call is TRBV20-1, the J call TRBJ1-4, with D tentatively TRBD1 (5 bases). This CDR3 is 21 amino acids long. CDR1 is DFQATT and CDR2 is SNEGSKA in the germline V gene (reference sequence). Trimming cost V 0 bases and J 0 bases, with 26 bases left between them. The CDR3 DNA is TGCAGTGCTAGAGATTTAGGCAGGGCCTCCTCTTTTGGTGCAACTAATGAAAAACTGTTTTTT. Translation: CSARDLGRASSFGATNEKLFF.